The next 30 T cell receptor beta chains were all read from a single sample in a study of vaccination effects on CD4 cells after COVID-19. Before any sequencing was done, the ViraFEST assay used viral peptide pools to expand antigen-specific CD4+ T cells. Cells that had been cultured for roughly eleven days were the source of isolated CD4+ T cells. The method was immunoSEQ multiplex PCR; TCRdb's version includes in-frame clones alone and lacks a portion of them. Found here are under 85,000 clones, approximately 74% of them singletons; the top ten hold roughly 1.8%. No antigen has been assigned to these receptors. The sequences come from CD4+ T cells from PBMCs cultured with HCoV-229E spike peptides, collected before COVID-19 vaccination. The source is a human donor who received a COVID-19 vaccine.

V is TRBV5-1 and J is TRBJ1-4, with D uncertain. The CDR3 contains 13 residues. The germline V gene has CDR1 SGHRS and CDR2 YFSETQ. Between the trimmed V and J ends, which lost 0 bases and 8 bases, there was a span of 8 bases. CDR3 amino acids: CASSLGWREKLFF. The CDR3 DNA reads TGCGCCAGCAGCTTGGGGTGGCGGGAAAAACTGTTTTTT.

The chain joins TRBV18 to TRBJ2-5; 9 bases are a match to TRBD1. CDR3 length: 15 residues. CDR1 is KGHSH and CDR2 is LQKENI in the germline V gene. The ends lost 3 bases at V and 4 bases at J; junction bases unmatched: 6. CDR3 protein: CASSPLQGAGETQYF. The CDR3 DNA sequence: TGTGCCAGCTCACCCCTACAGGGGGCCGGAGAGACCCAGTACTTC. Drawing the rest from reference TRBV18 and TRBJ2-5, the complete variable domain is NAGVMQNPRHLVRRRGQEARLRCSPMKGHSHVYWYRQLPEEGLKFMVYLQKENIIDESGMPKERFSAEFPKEGPSILRIQQVVRGDSAAYFCASSPLQGAGETQYFGPGTRLLVL.

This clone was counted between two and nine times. For the CDR3, the DNA is TGTGCCAGTAGTAGACAAACAGGGGAAGCTTTCTTT. This codes for CASSRQTGEAFF. V usage is TRBV19 and J usage is TRBJ1-1; tentative D call: TRBD1 (6 bases). Germline CDR1 LNHDA, CDR2 SQIVND (reference sequence). The CDR3 extends over 12 amino acids. The V and J ends lost 4 bases and 8 bases respectively, with 11 bases between them.

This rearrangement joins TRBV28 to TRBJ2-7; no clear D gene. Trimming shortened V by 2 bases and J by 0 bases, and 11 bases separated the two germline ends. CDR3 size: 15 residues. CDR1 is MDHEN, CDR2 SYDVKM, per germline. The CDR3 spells CASSLGPPSSYEQYV. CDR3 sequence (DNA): TGTGCCAGCAGTTTAGGCCCCCCCAGCTCCTACGAGCAGTACGTC.

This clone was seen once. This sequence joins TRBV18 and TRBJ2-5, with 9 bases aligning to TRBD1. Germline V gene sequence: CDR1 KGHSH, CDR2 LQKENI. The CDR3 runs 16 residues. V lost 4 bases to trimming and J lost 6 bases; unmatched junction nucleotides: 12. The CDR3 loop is CASSQQVGQGGQTQYF. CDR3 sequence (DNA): TGTGCCAGCTCACAACAAGTGGGACAGGGAGGACAGACCCAGTACTTC.

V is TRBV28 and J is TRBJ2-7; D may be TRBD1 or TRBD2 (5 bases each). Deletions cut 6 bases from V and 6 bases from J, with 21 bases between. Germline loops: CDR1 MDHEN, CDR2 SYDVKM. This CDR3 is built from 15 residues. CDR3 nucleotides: TGTGCCAGCAGCCCCCAACAAACCGGGGCTATCGAGCAGTACGTC. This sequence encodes CASSPQQTGAIEQYV.

CDR3 sequence (DNA): TGTGCCAGAAGCTATCCCTCTGGGGCCAACGTCCTGACTTTC. Encoded protein: CARSYPSGANVLTF. The chain has TRBV5-3 and TRBJ2-6; D is uncertain. TRBV5-3 has ORF status, its function being uncertain. The V gene lost 3 bases and the J gene lost 0 bases, with 4 bases spanning the gap. There are 14 residues in the CDR3.

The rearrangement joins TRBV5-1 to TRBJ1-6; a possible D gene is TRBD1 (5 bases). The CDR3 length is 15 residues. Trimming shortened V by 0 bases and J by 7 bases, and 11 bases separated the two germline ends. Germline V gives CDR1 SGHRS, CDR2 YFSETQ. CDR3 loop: CASSLGGRQNSPLHF. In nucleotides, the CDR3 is TGCGCCAGCAGCTTGGGGGGGAGGCAAAATTCACCCCTCCACTTT.

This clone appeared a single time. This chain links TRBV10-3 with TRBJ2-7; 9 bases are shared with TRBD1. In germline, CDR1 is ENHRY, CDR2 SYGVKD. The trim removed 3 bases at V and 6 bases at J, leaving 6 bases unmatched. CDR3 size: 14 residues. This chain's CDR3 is CAISDGQGRGEQYV. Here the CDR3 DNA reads TGTGCCATCAGTGACGGACAGGGGAGGGGCGAGCAGTACGTC.

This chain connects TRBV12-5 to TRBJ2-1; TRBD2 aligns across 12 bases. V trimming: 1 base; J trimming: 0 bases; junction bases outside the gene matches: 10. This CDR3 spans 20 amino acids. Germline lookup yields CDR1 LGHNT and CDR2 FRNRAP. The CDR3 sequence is CASGLGLGLAGPSSYNEQFF. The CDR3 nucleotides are TGTGCTAGTGGTTTGGGTCTAGGACTAGCGGGGCCGAGCTCCTACAATGAGCAGTTCTTC.

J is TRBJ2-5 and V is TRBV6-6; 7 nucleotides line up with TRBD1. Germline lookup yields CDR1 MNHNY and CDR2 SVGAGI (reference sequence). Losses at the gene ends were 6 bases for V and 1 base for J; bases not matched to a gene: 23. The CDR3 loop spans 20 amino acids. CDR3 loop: CASSQISSWARGPLQETQYF. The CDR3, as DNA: TGTGCCAGCAGCCAGATAAGTAGTTGGGCAAGGGGGCCTCTCCAAGAGACCCAGTACTTC.

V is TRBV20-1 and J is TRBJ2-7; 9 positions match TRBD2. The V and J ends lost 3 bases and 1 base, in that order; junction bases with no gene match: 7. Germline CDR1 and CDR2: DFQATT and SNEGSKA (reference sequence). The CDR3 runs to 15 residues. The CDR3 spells CSASPGTSISYEQYV. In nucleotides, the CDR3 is TGCAGTGCTAGTCCCGGGACTAGCATTTCCTACGAGCAGTACGTC.

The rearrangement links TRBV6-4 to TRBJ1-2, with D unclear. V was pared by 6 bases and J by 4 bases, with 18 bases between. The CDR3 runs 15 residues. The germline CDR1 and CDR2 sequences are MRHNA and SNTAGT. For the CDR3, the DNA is TGTGCCAGCAGGCCCGACCTCTCCGACGGCTATGGCTACACCTTC. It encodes CASRPDLSDGYGYTF.

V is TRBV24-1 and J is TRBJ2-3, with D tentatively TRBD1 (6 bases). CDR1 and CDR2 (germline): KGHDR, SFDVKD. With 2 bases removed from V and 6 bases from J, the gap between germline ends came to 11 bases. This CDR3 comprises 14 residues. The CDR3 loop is CATSDYRVTDTQYF. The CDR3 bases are TGTGCCACCAGTGATTACAGGGTCACGGATACGCAGTATTTT.

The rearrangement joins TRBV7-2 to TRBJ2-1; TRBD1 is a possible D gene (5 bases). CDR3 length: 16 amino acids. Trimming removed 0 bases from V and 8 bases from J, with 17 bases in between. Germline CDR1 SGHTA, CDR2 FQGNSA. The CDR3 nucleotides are TGTGCCAGCAGCTTAGCGAGGATCCAGGGAAAACATGAGCAGTTCTTC. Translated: CASSLARIQGKHEQFF.

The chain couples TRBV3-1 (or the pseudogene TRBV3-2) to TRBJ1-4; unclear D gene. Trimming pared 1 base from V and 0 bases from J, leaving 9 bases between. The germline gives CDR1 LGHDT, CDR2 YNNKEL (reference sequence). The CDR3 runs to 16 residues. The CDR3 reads CASSQGRTTTNEKLFF. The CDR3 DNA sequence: TGTGCCAGCAGCCAAGGACGGACTACAACTAATGAAAAACTGTTTTTT.

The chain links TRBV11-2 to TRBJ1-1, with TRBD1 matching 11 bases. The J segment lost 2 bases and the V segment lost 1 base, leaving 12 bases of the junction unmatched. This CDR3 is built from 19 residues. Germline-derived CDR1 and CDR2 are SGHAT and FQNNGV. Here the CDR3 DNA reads TGTGCCAGCAGCTTAGTGTCAAAGGACAGGGGGCGCGGAAACACTGAAGCTTTCTTT. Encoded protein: CASSLVSKDRGRGNTEAFF.

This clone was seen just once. CDR3 residues: CASSVAFGGGNTIYF. Here the CDR3 DNA reads TGTGCCAGCAGCGTAGCTTTCGGGGGTGGGAACACCATATATTTT. The chain joins TRBV9 to TRBJ1-3, with D perhaps matching TRBD1 (5 bases). The V end was cut by 0 bases, the J end by 7 bases, with 14 bases between. CDR1 SGDLS and CDR2 YYNGEE come from the germline V gene. The CDR3 is made up of 15 amino acids.

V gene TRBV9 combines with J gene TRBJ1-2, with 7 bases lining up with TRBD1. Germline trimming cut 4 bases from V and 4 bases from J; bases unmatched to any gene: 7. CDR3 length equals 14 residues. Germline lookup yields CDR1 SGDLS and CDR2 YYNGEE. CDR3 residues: CASSLGTAPYGYTF. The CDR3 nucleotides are TGTGCCAGCAGCTTAGGGACAGCCCCCTATGGCTACACCTTC.

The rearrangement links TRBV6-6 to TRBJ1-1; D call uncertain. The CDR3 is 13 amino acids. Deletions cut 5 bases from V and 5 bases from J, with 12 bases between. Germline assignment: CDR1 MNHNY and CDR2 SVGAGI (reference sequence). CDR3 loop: CASSARLGTEAFF. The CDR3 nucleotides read TGTGCCAGCAGTGCCCGACTAGGGACTGAAGCTTTCTTT.

The CDR3 loop reads CASSGGTGIKAFF. The CDR3 DNA reads as TGTGCCAGCAGCGGCGGGACAGGGATTAAAGCTTTCTTT. V is TRBV9 and J is TRBJ1-1; TRBD1 agrees at 9 bases. The CDR3 runs 13 residues. Germline V gene lookup returns CDR1 SGDLS and CDR2 YYNGEE. Losses at the gene ends were 3 bases for V and 9 bases for J; bases not matched to a gene: 6.

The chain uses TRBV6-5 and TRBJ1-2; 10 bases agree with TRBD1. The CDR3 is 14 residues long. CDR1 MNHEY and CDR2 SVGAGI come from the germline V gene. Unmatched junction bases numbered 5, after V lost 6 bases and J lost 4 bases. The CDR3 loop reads CASREDRGAYGYTF. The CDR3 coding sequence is TGTGCCAGCAGGGAGGACAGGGGGGCCTATGGCTACACCTTC.

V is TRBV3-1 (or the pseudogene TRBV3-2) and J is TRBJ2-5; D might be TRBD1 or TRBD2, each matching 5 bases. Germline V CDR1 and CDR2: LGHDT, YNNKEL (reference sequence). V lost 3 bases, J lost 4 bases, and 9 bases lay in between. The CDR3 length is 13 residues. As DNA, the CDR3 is TGTGCCAGCAGCCATCGGGACGGAGAGACCCAGTACTTC. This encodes CASSHRDGETQYF.

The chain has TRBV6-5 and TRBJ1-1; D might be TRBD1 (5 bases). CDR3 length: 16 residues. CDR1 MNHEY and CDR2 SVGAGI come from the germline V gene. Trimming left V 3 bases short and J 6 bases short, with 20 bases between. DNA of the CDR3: TGTGCCAGCAGTTATATTCCCGGGGGTAGAACGGCTGAAGCTTTCTTT. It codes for CASSYIPGGRTAEAFF.

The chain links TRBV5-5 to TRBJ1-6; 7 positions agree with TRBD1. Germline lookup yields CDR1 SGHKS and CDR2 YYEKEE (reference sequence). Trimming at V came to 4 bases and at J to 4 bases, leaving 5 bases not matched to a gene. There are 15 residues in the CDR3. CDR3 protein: CASSPGQLYNSPLHF. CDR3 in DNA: TGTGCCAGCAGCCCGGGACAGTTATATAATTCACCCCTCCACTTT.

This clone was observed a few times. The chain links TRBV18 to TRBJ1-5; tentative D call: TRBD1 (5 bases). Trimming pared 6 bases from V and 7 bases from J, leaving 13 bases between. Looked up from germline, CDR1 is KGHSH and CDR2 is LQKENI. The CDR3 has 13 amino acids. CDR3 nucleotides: TGTGCCAGCTCCCGGGACTTTGGACAGCCCCAGCATTTT. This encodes CASSRDFGQPQHF.

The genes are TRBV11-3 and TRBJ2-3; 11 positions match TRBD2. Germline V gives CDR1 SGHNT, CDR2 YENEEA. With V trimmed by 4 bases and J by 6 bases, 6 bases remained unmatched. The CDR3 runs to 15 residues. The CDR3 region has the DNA TGTGCCAGCAGCTACGGACTAGCGGGCATGGATACGCAGTATTTT. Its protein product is CASSYGLAGMDTQYF.

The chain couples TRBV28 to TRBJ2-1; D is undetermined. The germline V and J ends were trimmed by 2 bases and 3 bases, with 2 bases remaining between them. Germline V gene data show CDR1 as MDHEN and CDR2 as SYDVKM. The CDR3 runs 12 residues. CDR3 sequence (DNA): TGTGCCAGCAGTTTAAACTACAATGAGCAGTTCTTC. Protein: CASSLNYNEQFF.

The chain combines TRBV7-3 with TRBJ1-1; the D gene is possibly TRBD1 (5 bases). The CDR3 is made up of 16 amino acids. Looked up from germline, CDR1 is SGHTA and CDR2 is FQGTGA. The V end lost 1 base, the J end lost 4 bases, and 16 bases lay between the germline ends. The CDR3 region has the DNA TGTGCCAGCAGCTTAAGTGGGGGAAGGGGTCGCACTGAAGCTTTCTTT. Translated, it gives CASSLSGGRGRTEAFF.

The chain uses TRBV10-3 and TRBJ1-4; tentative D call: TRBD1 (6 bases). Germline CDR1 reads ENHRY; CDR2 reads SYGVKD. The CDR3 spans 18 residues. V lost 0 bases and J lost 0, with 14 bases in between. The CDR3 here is CAISESPGRGPTNEKLFF. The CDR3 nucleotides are TGTGCCATCAGTGAGTCGCCGGGCAGGGGACCAACTAATGAAAAACTGTTTTTT.